This T cell receptor (beta chain) was captured by sequencing in a study of regulatory T cells in long-lasting Graves disease. On the study more broadly: Freshly diagnosed Graves' patients had used antithyroid drugs for under 3 months. Study-wide results and limits: Since the sample size was small, accuracy may have been reduced.

Time point defined: newly diagnosed GD, antithyroid drugs for less than 3 months. PBMC-extracted RNA yielded the TCR library. The length of the CDR3 is 16 residues. The germline V gene has CDR1 PRHDT and CDR2 FYEKMQ (reference sequence). Trimming at V came to 5 bases and at J to 5 bases, leaving 9 bases not matched to a gene. This clonotype was recorded at least ten times. Its antigen is unidentified. Researchers made TCR beta libraries by using iRepertoire HTBI primers and running Arm-PCR on CDR3 regions. TCRdb recomputed calls from the multiplex PCR reads with MiXCR, one row per CDR3 protein. The repertoire includes some 250,000 distinct CDR3 sequences, about 19% of them detected once, and over 11% sits in the top ten.

The genes are TRBV13 and TRBJ2-1, with 10 bases identical to TRBD2. The source material was peripheral blood mononuclear cells (PBMCs), sampled at new diagnosis, from a patient treated with antithyroid drugs. The receptor's source is a female donor with Graves disease. Here the CDR3 reads CASSLRELAGNNEQFF. In nucleotides, the CDR3 is TGTGCCAGCAGCCTACGTGAACTAGCGGGAAACAATGAGCAGTTCTTC.